This T cell receptor (beta chain) was identified during a study of CD8 T cells in ankylosing spondylitis. Study results and limitations: Past studies reported some motif variants in reactive arthritis synovial fluid and blood.

This clonotype was picked up a small number of times. The antigen remains undetermined. CDR3 size: 14 residues. V lost 7 bases and J lost 1; bases outside the gene matches: 6. Germline CDR1 is SGHRS and CDR2 is YFSETQ. TCRdb re-derived calls from the 5' RACE reads in MiXCR, one entry per CDR3 protein. The data show about 310,000 distinct CDR3 sequences, around 21% seen once. The V call is TRBV5-1, the J call TRBJ2-3; 7 bases are a match to TRBD2. This TCR was sampled from a female donor with ankylosing spondylitis or in good health (not recorded which). Sequenced material: blood, either unsorted or a sorted T cell fraction (not recorded which). The CDR3 loop reads CASSKGRGTDTQYF. The CDR3 DNA reads as TGCGCCAGCTCGAAAGGGAGGGGCACAGATACGCAGTATTTT.